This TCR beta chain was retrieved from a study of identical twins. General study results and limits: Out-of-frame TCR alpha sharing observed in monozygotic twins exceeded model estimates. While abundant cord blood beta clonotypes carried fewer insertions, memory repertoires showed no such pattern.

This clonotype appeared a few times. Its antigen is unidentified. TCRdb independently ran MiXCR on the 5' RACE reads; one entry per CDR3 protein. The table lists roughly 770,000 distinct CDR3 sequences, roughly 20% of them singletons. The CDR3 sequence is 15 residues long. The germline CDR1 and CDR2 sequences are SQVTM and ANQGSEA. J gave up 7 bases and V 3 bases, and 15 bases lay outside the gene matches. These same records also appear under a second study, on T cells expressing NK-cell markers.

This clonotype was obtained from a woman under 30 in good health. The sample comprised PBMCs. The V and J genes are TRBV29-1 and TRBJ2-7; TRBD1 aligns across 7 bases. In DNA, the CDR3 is TGCAGCGTTGAGGAGACAGGGCCATCTAACTGGGAGCAGTACTTC. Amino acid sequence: CSVEETGPSNWEQYF.